Below are 21 T cell receptor beta chains sequenced from a single sample in a study of tumor-infiltrating T cells and Merkel cell polyomavirus. The wider study: The study examined CD8+ T cells specific for the Merkel cell polyomavirus KLL epitope.

Sequenced by immunoSEQ multiplex PCR; TCRdb stores in-frame clones only, minus some. The table lists about 25,000 clones, about 85% of them singletons. Robust Merkel cell polyomavirus Large T antigen positivity by immunohistochemistry was seen in all patients' tumors. The sequenced material came from lymph node tissue. These receptors originate from a middle-aged man with Merkel cell carcinoma.

V usage is TRBV7-8 and J usage is TRBJ1-2; tentatively, D is TRBD1 (6 bases). In germline, CDR1 is SGHVS, CDR2 FQNEAQ. The CDR3 spans 14 residues. The V and J ends lost 5 bases and 2 bases respectively, with 12 bases between them. The chain's CDR3 is CASSPTDRNYGYTF. The CDR3, as DNA: TGTGCCAGCAGCCCTACGGACAGAAACTATGGCTACACCTTC.

The chain joins TRBV7-6 to TRBJ1-2; TRBD1 matches 9 bases. After removal of 5 bases from V and 2 bases from J, the junction contained 0 bases not matched to a gene. The germline CDR1 and CDR2 sequences are SGHVS and FNYEAQ. The length of the CDR3 is 13 residues. The CDR3 sequence is CASSGQGNYGYTF. CDR3 DNA: TGTGCCAGCAGCGGACAGGGGAACTATGGCTACACCTTC.

The chain joins TRBV7-2 to TRBJ2-2; D remains unclear. The CDR3 totals 14 residues. V was pared by 1 base and J by 6 bases, with 9 bases between. The germline gives CDR1 SGHTA, CDR2 FQGNSA. CDR3 nucleotides: TGTGCCAGCAGCTTAGGAACCCAGGCCGGGGAGCTGTTTTTT. Translation: CASSLGTQAGELFF.

This clone was seen more than once but under ten times. The V gene is TRBV5-1, the J gene TRBJ2-3, with 14 bases that match TRBD2. V dropped 0 bases and J dropped 2; count of bases not matched to a gene: 8. This CDR3 region has 19 residues. CDR1 is SGHRS, CDR2 YFSETQ, per germline. The CDR3 is CASSLGLAGGRRDTDTQYF. CDR3 nucleotides: TGCGCCAGCAGCTTGGGACTAGCGGGGGGGAGAAGGGACACAGATACGCAGTATTTT.

J is TRBJ1-5 and V is TRBV6-6; D possibly corresponds to TRBD1 (5 bases). This CDR3 region has 15 residues. V was clipped by 5 bases and J by 2 bases, with 13 bases between them. Germline V gives CDR1 MNHNY, CDR2 SVGAGI (reference sequence). The CDR3 sequence: CASSKGGVGNQPQHF. CDR3 coding DNA: TGTGCCAGCAGTAAGGGAGGGGTAGGCAATCAGCCCCAGCATTTT.

This clone showed up just once. The chain recombines TRBV30 with TRBJ1-3; 8 nucleotides match TRBD1. Trimming removed 0 bases from V and 5 bases from J; junction bases left unmatched: 12. Germline values: CDR1 GTSNPN, CDR2 SVGIG (reference sequence). The CDR3 runs 17 residues. The CDR3 DNA follows: TGTGCCTGGAGTGTACAAGGACAGGGCCTCCCCCGAAACACCATATATTTT. Translated, it gives CAWSVQGQGLPRNTIYF.

This clone showed up just a few times. In nucleotides, the CDR3 is TGTGCCAGCAGCTTGGGCCCCACGGGTAATTCACCCCTCCACTTT. It yields the protein CASSLGPTGNSPLHF. This chain connects TRBV5-6 to TRBJ1-6; D is ambiguous. CDR1 SGHDT and CDR2 YYEEEE come from the germline V gene. V shed 0 bases and J shed 6 bases, with 10 bases lying between them. This CDR3 has 15 amino acids. Full variable domain (missing parts from reference TRBV5-6 and TRBJ1-6): DAGVTQSPTHLIKTRGQQVTLRCSPKSGHDTVSWYQQALGQGPQFIFQYYEEEERQRGNFPDRFSGHQFPNYSSELNVNALLLGDSALYLCASSLGPTGNSPLHFGNGTRLTVT.

The chain uses TRBV5-4 and TRBJ1-2; TRBD1 is a possible D gene (5 bases). V was pared by 0 bases and J by 7 bases, with 13 bases between. The CDR3 contains 14 residues. Germline CDR1 and CDR2: SGHNT and YYREEE (reference sequence). In nucleotides, the CDR3 is TGTGCCAGCAGCTTGGACAGGTCCCCTGGTGGCTACACCTTC. Encoded protein: CASSLDRSPGGYTF.

This chain uses TRBV11-1 with TRBJ2-1, with TRBD2 matching over 7 bases. Germline V lookup: CDR1 SGHAT, CDR2 FQDESV (reference sequence). Trimming took 6 bases from V and 7 from J; bases not matched to a gene: 15. The CDR3 is made up of 16 amino acids. The CDR3 nucleotides are TGTGCCAGCAGTCAACTCGTCAACCCAGCGGGGAATGAGCAGTTCTTC. Protein product: CASSQLVNPAGNEQFF.

The chain combines TRBV9 with TRBJ2-5, with a weak D call TRBD1 (5 bases). This CDR3 region has 15 residues. Germline V CDR1 and CDR2: SGDLS, YYNGEE. Trimming shortened V by 0 bases and J by 4 bases, and 13 bases separated the two germline ends. In DNA, the CDR3 is TGTGCCAGCAGCGTAGGTGGCAGGGTAGGAGAGACCCAGTACTTC. Its translation: CASSVGGRVGETQYF. Together with reference TRBV9 and TRBJ2-5, the CDR3 gives the full variable domain: DSGVTQTPKHLITATGQRVTLRCSPRSGDLSVYWYQQSLDQGLQFLIQYYNGEERAKGNILERFSAQQFPDLHSELNLSSLELGDSALYFCASSVGGRVGETQYFGPGTRLLVL.

The chain links TRBV21-1 to TRBJ2-3; the D call of TRBD2 is as the table states it, not checked on the DNA. TRBV21-1 is shown as a pseudogene. The CDR3 runs 17 residues. The CDR3 DNA reads as TGTGCCAGCAGCAAATTATTAAGGGGGGGGAGCACAGATACGCAGTATTTT. Translating it yields CASSKLLRGGSTDTQYF.

The V call is TRBV6-5, the J call TRBJ2-5; 11 bases are a match to TRBD2. The CDR3 extends over 15 amino acids. The V segment lost 0 bases and the J segment 5 bases; nucleotides outside the gene matches: 2. Germline V CDR1 and CDR2: MNHEY, SVGAGI. The CDR3 DNA sequence: TGTGCCAGCAGTTACTCGGCTAGCGGGGGGGAGACCCAGTACTTC. Protein sequence: CASSYSASGGETQYF.

The chain joins TRBV28 to TRBJ1-2, with D perhaps matching TRBD1 (5 bases). The CDR3 has 14 amino acids. Germline V gene lookup returns CDR1 MDHEN and CDR2 SYDVKM. V lost 4 bases, J lost 8 bases, and 17 bases lay in between. Here the CDR3 DNA reads TGTGCCAGCAGTTCCCCCACGGGGGTAAAGGGCTACACCTTC. Encoded protein: CASSSPTGVKGYTF.

This chain uses TRBV7-6 with TRBJ1-3; a weak D match, TRBD1 (5 bases). CDR1 is SGHVS and CDR2 is FNYEAQ in the germline V gene. The CDR3 runs 18 residues. Trimming left V 1 base short and J 0 bases short, with 16 bases between. The DNA of the CDR3 is TGTGCCAGCAGCTTAGGCCCCACGACAGTACCCTCTGGAAACACCATATATTTT. Protein product: CASSLGPTTVPSGNTIYF.

The chain carries TRBV6-1 and TRBJ2-7; TRBD1 matches at 9 bases. The ends lost 5 bases at V and 2 bases at J; junction bases unmatched: 4. The CDR3 has 14 amino acids. Per the germline V gene, CDR1 is MNHNS and CDR2 is SASEGT. The DNA of the CDR3 is TGTGCCAGCAGTCCGGGACAGGGTACCTACGAGCAGTACTTC. Residues: CASSPGQGTYEQYF.

This rearrangement joins TRBV30 to TRBJ1-4; D is unclear. CDR1 is GTSNPN and CDR2 is SVGIG in the germline V gene (reference sequence). V gave up 6 bases and J gave up 0 bases, with 8 bases separating them. CDR3 length: 13 residues. DNA for the CDR3: TGTGCCTGTACAGCTTCAACTAATGAAAAACTGTTTTTT. This sequence encodes CACTASTNEKLFF.

This sequence joins TRBV6-1 and TRBJ2-2; possible D gene TRBD1, 5 bases. The CDR3 has 13 residues. The germline V gene has CDR1 MNHNS and CDR2 SASEGT. Trimming stripped 7 bases from V and 7 bases from J, with 13 bases between. The CDR3 bases are TGTGCCAGCAATCTGCAGGGTTTCGGGGAGCTGTTTTTT. Translating gives CASNLQGFGELFF.

This chain joins TRBV2 and TRBJ1-1, with D uncertain. V shed 5 bases and J shed 5 bases, with 12 bases lying between them. Germline V gives CDR1 SNHLY, CDR2 FYNNEI. This CDR3 has 13 residues. CDR3 residues: CASSQDSRTEAFF. The CDR3 nucleotides are TGTGCCAGCAGTCAGGATTCCAGAACTGAAGCTTTCTTT.

The rearrangement links TRBV19 to TRBJ1-5, with D unresolved. V was clipped by 5 bases and J by 3 bases, with 8 bases between them. Germline CDR1 LNHDA, CDR2 SQIVND (reference sequence). CDR3 length: 13 residues. DNA of the CDR3: TGTGCCAGTAGTGCGGGGTCCAATCAGCCCCAGCATTTT. Protein sequence: CASSAGSNQPQHF.

The table lists this clone with a count of one. The chain joins TRBV7-9 to TRBJ1-2; D may be TRBD1 (5 bases). Trimming stripped 5 bases from V and 8 bases from J, with 15 bases between. This CDR3 contains 13 residues. Germline values: CDR1 SEHNR, CDR2 FQNEAQ (reference sequence). CDR3 nucleotide sequence: TGTGCCAGCAGCCCGGGAGCAGGGATCGGCTACACCTTC. It specifies CASSPGAGIGYTF.

V usage is TRBV4-1 and J usage is TRBJ2-2, with 8 bases aligning to TRBD2. The CDR3 runs to 17 residues. J was trimmed by 4 bases and V by 4 bases; bases with no gene match: 11. Germline V gene lookup returns CDR1 MGHRA and CDR2 YSYEKL. CDR3 residues: CASSRSGGALGTGELFF. In DNA, the CDR3 is TGCGCCAGCAGCCGATCCGGGGGGGCGCTGGGCACCGGGGAGCTGTTTTTT.